The 29 T cell receptor beta chains listed next were all sequenced from one sample in a study of blood T cell repertoires in COVID-19 (dated by TCRdb to the early 2020s). The library was built by means of the immunoSEQ multiplex PCR assay. This is the immuneACCESS table as TCRdb keeps it, with only in-frame sequences that have V and J called. A part of the clones is gone; compared with another copy, unresolved V genes explain less than half, and the rest is unexplained. For this sample the table gives about 190,000 clones, of which around nine tenths were detected only once. The ten largest account for about 1% of the sample. The specimen was peripheral blood. Receptor source: a man aged 25-45 years with acute or convalescent COVID-19.

The gene calls are TRBV28 and TRBJ1-1; 10 nucleotides match TRBD1. The CDR3 is made up of 14 amino acids. In germline, CDR1 is MDHEN, CDR2 SYDVKM. The ends lost 6 bases at V and 4 bases at J; junction bases unmatched: 5. Here the CDR3 DNA reads TGTGCCAGCAGGGGACAGGGGAGTGGCACTGAAGCTTTCTTT. It is translated as CASRGQGSGTEAFF.

This rearrangement joins TRBV5-4 to TRBJ1-1; no reliable D call. The CDR3 loop spans 14 amino acids. Germline CDR1 SGHNT, CDR2 YYREEE (reference sequence). V dropped 1 base and J dropped 1 base, with 8 bases sitting between them. The CDR3 sequence is CASSLLQKNTEAFF. CDR3 bases: TGTGCCAGCAGCTTGTTACAGAAGAACACTGAAGCTTTCTTT. The whole variable domain, remainder taken from reference TRBV5-4 and TRBJ1-1, is ETGVTQSPTHLIKTRGQQVTLRCSSQSGHNTVSWYQQALGQGPQFIFQYYREEENGRGNFPPRFSGLQFPNYSSELNVNALELDDSALYLCASSLLQKNTEAFFGQGTRLTVV.

The rearrangement uses TRBV3-1 (or the pseudogene TRBV3-2) and TRBJ1-6; maybe TRBD1 (5 bases). In germline, CDR1 is LGHDT, CDR2 YNNKEL (reference sequence). Trimming cost V 0 bases and J 8 bases, with 5 bases left between them. The CDR3 runs to 13 residues. CDR3 DNA sequence: TGTGCCAGCAGCCAAGAAGGGGATTCACCCCTCCACTTT. Translation gives CASSQEGDSPLHF.

The chain is built from TRBV12-3 or TRBV12-4 and TRBJ2-7; 8 bases line up with TRBD1. With V trimmed by 7 bases and J by 6 bases, 8 bases remained unmatched. The CDR3 sequence is 13 residues long. CDR3 residues: CASIRQGISEQYF. The CDR3 DNA reads as TGTGCCAGCATCCGACAGGGGATCAGCGAGCAGTACTTC.

The chain carries TRBV3-1 (or the pseudogene TRBV3-2) and TRBJ2-5; 8 bases line up with TRBD1. The ends lost 4 bases at V and 5 bases at J; junction bases unmatched: 9. Germline loops: CDR1 LGHDT, CDR2 YNNKEL (reference sequence). This CDR3 has 15 residues. CDR3 protein: CASSPGQGGWETQYF. The CDR3 bases are TGTGCCAGCAGCCCAGGACAGGGTGGGTGGGAGACCCAGTACTTC.

V is TRBV5-6 and J is TRBJ2-3; the match to TRBD2 covers 12 bases. V was pared by 2 bases and J by 3 bases, with 4 bases of the junction left unmatched. CDR3 size: 16 residues. Germline assignment: CDR1 SGHDT and CDR2 YYEEEE. The CDR3 spells CASSFLAGGLTDTQYF. DNA for the CDR3: TGTGCCAGCAGCTTTCTAGCGGGGGGGCTAACAGATACGCAGTATTTT.

The V gene is TRBV27, the J gene TRBJ2-1; 9 nucleotides line up with TRBD2. This CDR3 spans 15 amino acids. In germline, CDR1 is MNHEY, CDR2 SMNVEV (reference sequence). The ends lost 3 bases at V and 8 bases at J; junction bases unmatched: 8. The CDR3 is CASSFAGGPGYEQFF. The CDR3 nucleotides read TGTGCCAGCAGTTTTGCGGGAGGGCCGGGTTATGAGCAGTTCTTC.

DNA for the CDR3: TGTGCCAGCTCACCATTGCCTAGCGGGGGGGAGCAGTTCTTC. Protein: CASSPLPSGGEQFF. The gene calls are TRBV18 and TRBJ2-1; 11 bases agree with TRBD2. Trimming at V came to 2 bases and at J to 10 bases, leaving 4 bases not matched to a gene. Per germline, CDR1 KGHSH and CDR2 LQKENI. CDR3 length: 14 residues.

The chain is built from TRBV6-5 and TRBJ2-2; D possibly corresponds to TRBD2 (7 bases). Germline values: CDR1 MNHEY, CDR2 SVGAGI. V lost 6 bases and J lost 5, with 16 bases in between. The CDR3 is 15 residues long. Here the CDR3 reads CASSRGAARTGELFF. The DNA for the CDR3 is TGTGCCAGCAGCCGGGGGGCAGCCAGAACCGGGGAGCTGTTTTTT.

The V call is TRBV9, the J call TRBJ2-5; tentative D call: TRBD2 (5 bases). This CDR3 is built from 15 residues. V was clipped by 0 bases and J by 0 bases, with 9 bases between them. Germline V gene data show CDR1 as SGDLS and CDR2 as YYNGEE. DNA of the CDR3: TGTGCCAGCAGCGTAGGGGGAGTGTACCAAGAGACCCAGTACTTC. This gives the protein CASSVGGVYQETQYF.

The J gene is TRBJ2-3, the V gene TRBV15, with 7 positions matching TRBD1. In germline, CDR1 is LNHNV, CDR2 YYDKDF (reference sequence). Trimming removed 2 bases from V and 3 bases from J; junction bases left unmatched: 8. The CDR3 length is 16 residues. This CDR3 is CATSRPTGFGTDTQYF. For the CDR3, the DNA is TGTGCCACCAGCAGACCGACAGGGTTTGGGACAGATACGCAGTATTTT.

The chain joins TRBV4-1 to TRBJ2-4; 10 nucleotides align to TRBD2. The V segment lost 0 bases and the J segment 3 bases; nucleotides outside the gene matches: 14. The CDR3 runs to 20 residues. Germline V gene lookup returns CDR1 MGHRA and CDR2 YSYEKL. The CDR3 DNA sequence: TGCGCCAGCAGCCAAGAAGGTCCTCCTAGCGGGAGTAGGGACAAAAACATTCAGTACTTC. Protein product: CASSQEGPPSGSRDKNIQYF.

Worth noting for this clone: The junction and the germline gene differ at one end; a read error may be behind it. This chain uses TRBV2 with TRBJ1-1; D is possibly TRBD1 (5 bases). The CDR3 has 11 amino acids. Germline V gives CDR1 SNHLY, CDR2 FYNNEI. The CDR3 loop reads CASSGLGQSPF. DNA of the CDR3: TGTGCCAGCAGTGGTCTGGGGCAGAGTCCGTTT. The entire variable domain, with the rest obtained from reference TRBV2 and TRBJ1-1, is as follows: EPEVTQTPSHQVTQMGQEVILRCVPISNHLYFYWYRQILGQKVEFLVSFYNNEISEKSEIFDDQFSVERPDGSNFTLKIRSTKLEDSAMYFCASSGLGQSPFGQGTRLTVV.

The chain couples TRBV19 to TRBJ1-1; 9 bases align to TRBD1. The trim removed 3 bases at V and 5 bases at J, leaving 4 bases unmatched. Germline CDR1 and CDR2: LNHDA and SQIVND (reference sequence). This CDR3 is 14 amino acids long. CDR3 in amino acids: CASSMDRGWTEAFF. CDR3 DNA sequence: TGTGCCAGTAGTATGGACAGGGGTTGGACTGAAGCTTTCTTT.

The chain joins TRBV11-2 to TRBJ1-6, with a possible D match to TRBD1 (5 bases). The V end lost 3 bases, the J end lost 8 bases, and 11 bases lay between the germline ends. CDR1 and CDR2 from the germline V gene are SGHAT and FQNNGV. This CDR3 region has 14 residues. This CDR3 reads CASSFEGAHSPLHF. CDR3 in DNA: TGTGCCAGCAGCTTCGAAGGGGCCCATTCACCCCTCCACTTT.

This chain joins TRBV18 and TRBJ1-3, with a weak D call TRBD1 (6 bases). Germline-derived CDR1 and CDR2 are KGHSH and LQKENI. This CDR3 is built from 15 residues. Trimming left V 3 bases short and J 3 bases short, with 12 bases between. DNA for the CDR3: TGTGCCAGCTCACCGTTCGAGGACAGTGGAAACACCATATATTTT. Translated, it gives CASSPFEDSGNTIYF.

The table lists this clone with a count of one. The rearrangement uses TRBV18 and TRBJ2-1; 9 nucleotides agree with TRBD2. This CDR3 region has 15 residues. Germline V gene data show CDR1 as KGHSH and CDR2 as LQKENI. V shed 3 bases and J 6 bases; nucleotides not matched to a gene: 6. As DNA, the CDR3 is TGTGCCAGCTCACCTGGGCTAGCGGGGATCAATGAGCAGTTCTTC. It encodes CASSPGLAGINEQFF.

The chain has TRBV5-4 and TRBJ2-3; 9 bases line up with TRBD2. This CDR3 region has 14 residues. V gave up 9 bases and J gave up 4 bases; unmatched junction bases: 9. The germline V gene encodes CDR1 SGHNT and CDR2 YYREEE (reference sequence). CDR3 loop: CATRAGGLADTQYF. The CDR3 DNA reads as TGTGCCACTCGCGCGGGAGGGCTTGCAGATACGCAGTATTTT.

This chain connects TRBV5-1 to TRBJ1-1; D gene ambiguous. The V end lost 4 bases, the J end lost 0 bases, and 7 bases lay between the germline ends. Germline V lookup: CDR1 SGHRS, CDR2 YFSETQ. The CDR3 extends over 13 amino acids. The CDR3 DNA reads as TGCGCCAGCAGCCGTAACATGAACACTGAAGCTTTCTTT. This translates into CASSRNMNTEAFF.

The chain has TRBV19 and TRBJ1-2; TRBD1 is a possible D gene (5 bases). With 5 bases removed from V and 0 bases from J, the gap between germline ends came to 13 bases. Germline CDR1 and CDR2: LNHDA and SQIVND (reference sequence). CDR3 length equals 15 residues. CDR3 in DNA: TGTGCCAGTAGTTTTGGGACTGACGCTAACTATGGCTACACCTTC. Translating gives CASSFGTDANYGYTF. The full variable domain, in which reference TRBV19 and TRBJ1-2 provide the parts outside the CDR3, is DGGITQSPKYLFRKEGQNVTLSCEQNLNHDAMYWYRQDPGQGLRLIYYSQIVNDFQKGDIAEGYSVSREKKESFPLTVTSAQKNPTAFYLCASSFGTDANYGYTFGSGTRLTVV.

This clone showed up just once. The same CDR3 is also encoded by other DNA sequences in this sample. The V and J genes are TRBV27 and TRBJ1-2; 7 nucleotides agree with TRBD1. This CDR3 comprises 14 residues. Trimming at V came to 2 bases and at J to 4 bases, leaving 4 bases not matched to a gene. Per the germline V gene, CDR1 is MNHEY and CDR2 is SMNVEV (reference sequence). The CDR3 DNA reads as TGTGCCAGCAGTTTAAAACAGGGGAGCTATGGCTACACCTTC. It translates to CASSLKQGSYGYTF.

The chain combines TRBV6-5 with TRBJ1-5; the D gene is possibly TRBD1 (6 bases). Germline values: CDR1 MNHEY, CDR2 SVGAGI. This CDR3 comprises 15 residues. V was pared by 6 bases and J by 5 bases, with 17 bases between. The CDR3 reads CASRQGTLPYQPQHF. CDR3 DNA sequence: TGTGCCAGCAGACAAGGGACACTGCCTTATCAGCCCCAGCATTTT.

The chain is built from TRBV19 and TRBJ1-2; TRBD1 matches at 10 bases. Germline V CDR1 and CDR2: LNHDA, SQIVND (reference sequence). The CDR3 length is 12 residues. V was clipped by 6 bases and J by 6 bases; unmatched bases: 1. The CDR3 loop is CASRDRGDGYTF. CDR3 sequence (DNA): TGTGCCAGTAGGGACAGGGGGGATGGCTACACCTTC.

This clone was observed once. CDR3 residues: CASSLGQGGPYEQYF. CDR3 in DNA: TGTGCCAGCAGCTTAGGACAGGGGGGCCCCTACGAGCAGTACTTC. J is TRBJ2-7 and V is TRBV7-3; TRBD1 aligns across 10 bases. CDR1 SGHTA and CDR2 FQGTGA come from the germline V gene. The junction had 3 bases not matched to a gene; V was cut back by 2 bases and J by 2 bases. There are 15 residues in the CDR3.

The chain couples TRBV19 to TRBJ1-5; 8 bases map to TRBD1. V gave up 4 bases and J gave up 7 bases; unmatched junction bases: 3. CDR1 is LNHDA and CDR2 is SQIVND in the germline V gene (reference sequence). The CDR3 sequence is 13 residues long. The CDR3 region is CASSNRGTQPQHF. In DNA, the CDR3 is TGTGCCAGTAGTAACAGGGGGACACAGCCCCAGCATTTT. The variable domain in full, with the rest retrieved from reference TRBV19 and TRBJ1-5, is DGGITQSPKYLFRKEGQNVTLSCEQNLNHDAMYWYRQDPGQGLRLIYYSQIVNDFQKGDIAEGYSVSREKKESFPLTVTSAQKNPTAFYLCASSNRGTQPQHFGDGTRLSIL.

This chain links TRBV27 with TRBJ2-1; 9 positions agree with TRBD2. CDR1 is MNHEY and CDR2 is SMNVEV in the germline V gene (reference sequence). The CDR3 is 17 amino acids. V shed 5 bases, J shed 4 bases, and the junction held 12 bases outside the gene matches. CDR3 residues: CASSRTGGRAVYNEQFF. CDR3 nucleotide sequence: TGTGCCAGCAGTAGGACGGGCGGGAGGGCCGTTTACAATGAGCAGTTCTTC.

The V call is TRBV11-2, the J call TRBJ2-7; D ambiguous. The CDR3 consists of 16 residues. Germline CDR1 is SGHAT and CDR2 is FQNNGV. The V end was cut by 4 bases, the J end by 0 bases, with 16 bases between. CDR3 loop: CASSSWPSGLSYEQYF. The CDR3 DNA is TGTGCCAGCAGCTCGTGGCCCTCAGGTCTCTCCTACGAGCAGTACTTC.

This chain links TRBV5-1 with TRBJ2-1; 8 bases fit TRBD2. The CDR3 extends over 15 amino acids. Germline lookup yields CDR1 SGHRS and CDR2 YFSETQ. V shed 0 bases, J shed 9 bases, and the junction held 8 bases outside the gene matches. CDR3 in DNA: TGCGCCAGCAGCTTGGCGGGGGGGCTTTTAGGTGAGCAGTTCTTC. This translates into CASSLAGGLLGEQFF.

The rearrangement joins TRBV19 to TRBJ2-2; perhaps TRBD1 as D (7 bases). This CDR3 has 16 amino acids. The V gene's germline CDR1 is LNHDA and CDR2 SQIVND (reference sequence). V was cut by 3 bases and J by 5 bases, with 16 bases left in between. The CDR3 sequence: CASSMEGAPGTGELFF. CDR3 nucleotides: TGTGCCAGTAGTATGGAGGGGGCCCCGGGGACCGGGGAGCTGTTTTTT.